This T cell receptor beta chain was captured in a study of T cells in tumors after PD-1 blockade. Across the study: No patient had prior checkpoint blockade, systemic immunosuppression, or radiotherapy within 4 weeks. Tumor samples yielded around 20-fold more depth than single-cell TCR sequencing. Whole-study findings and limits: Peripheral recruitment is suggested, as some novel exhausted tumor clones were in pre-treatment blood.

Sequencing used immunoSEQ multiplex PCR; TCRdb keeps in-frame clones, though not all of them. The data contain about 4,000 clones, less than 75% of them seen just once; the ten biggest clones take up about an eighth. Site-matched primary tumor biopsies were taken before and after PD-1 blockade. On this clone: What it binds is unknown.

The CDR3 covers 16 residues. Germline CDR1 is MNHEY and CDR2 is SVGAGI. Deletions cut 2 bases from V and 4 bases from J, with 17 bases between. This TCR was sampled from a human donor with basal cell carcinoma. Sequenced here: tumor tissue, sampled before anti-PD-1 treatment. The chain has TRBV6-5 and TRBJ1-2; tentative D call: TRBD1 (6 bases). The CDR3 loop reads CASSYGTPGGGYGYTF. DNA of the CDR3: TGTGCCAGCAGTTACGGGACCCCGGGAGGGGGCTATGGCTACACCTTC.